This T cell receptor beta chain stems from a study of OX40 agonist ivuxolimab in advanced cancers. Study information: Partial responses were achieved by three patients: one hepatocellular carcinoma, two cutaneous melanoma.

Clones were sequenced by immunoSEQ multiplex PCR, and TCRdb holds only the in-frame ones, with some missing. This table has about 21,000 clones, more than 70% appearing once. The CDR3 loop spans 16 amino acids. Per the germline V gene, CDR1 is ENHRY and CDR2 is SYGVKD. Losses at the gene ends were 9 bases for V and 1 base for J; bases not matched to a gene: 12. This sequence joins TRBV10-3 and TRBJ1-1; TRBD1 agrees at 9 bases. The sample in question was CD4+ or CD8+ T cells sorted from blood, obtained in a trial of the OX40 agonist ivuxolimab. The clonotype originates from an adult with an advanced solid tumor such as melanoma, head and neck, liver or kidney cancer. CDR3 DNA: TGTGCCATTTGCGGGACTACAGGGGGCGAGAACACTGAAGCTTTCTTT. The encoded protein is CAICGTTGGENTEAFF.